This TCR beta chain was identified during a study of shared clonotypes between healthy human individuals (dated by TCRdb to the early 2020s). Background on the whole study: The cohort included a few men and a couple of women between 18 and 49 years of age. For each donor, three plates each were used for CD4 naive and CD4 memory, two plates were used for CD8 naive, and one plate was used for CD8 memory. To estimate repertoire size and how much clonotype sharing occurs between individuals, the study deeply sequenced the blood TCR repertoires of 4 to 6 healthy adults. Different laboratories and diverse techniques were used to prepare libraries and sequence TCR repertoires, to increase sequencing depth and limit assay-specific biases. Each donor's leukapheresis produced roughly between roughly 0.9 and 8.9 billion PBMCs. The research as a whole found: Larger estimated clonotype richness was generally found for naive subsets than for memory subsets. The genetic and exposure-history diversity represented was limited by the small number of donors. Approximately 5% of naive CD4, 3.5% of naive CD8, approximately 2% of memory CD4, and about 0.4% of memory CD8 clonotypes were shared across several donors. Higher generation probabilities were observed for clonotypes shared by all four sorted-subset donors than for non-shared clonotypes. Even with the large sequencing depth, rarefaction of the sorted-subset datasets indicated that sequencing was incomplete. Sampling was restricted to blood, and TCR repertoires in tissues likely differ from the TCR repertoires found in blood. Pairwise subsampling indicated that sequencing depth was expected to affect the degree of clonotype sharing among donors.

The table lists this clone with a count of one. The target of this receptor is not known. The input lacks base qualities; no much larger clone sits a single base away. Trimming costs V 5 bases and J 0 bases, and their ends lie 11 bases apart. Taken from the germline V gene (reference sequence), the CDR1 and CDR2 loops are MNHEY and SMNVEV. Its CDR3 holds 15 amino acids, cysteine through phenylalanine. Solely the CDR3 DNA is kept, with 45 bases framed from the first base. TCR CDR3 regions were amplified from genomic DNA by multiplex PCR using the deep immunoSEQ assay. Genomic DNA extracted from each cell subset was distributed evenly over all wells of several immunoSEQ 96-well plates, and each plate served as one replicate. For sorted subsets, around 200 ng genomic DNA, equal to tens of thousands of T cell genomes, was loaded into each replicate PCR. The purified libraries were quantified using a Qubit 3.0 fluorometer, sized with a Bioanalyzer 2100, and then quantified again using the KAPA Library Quantification kit. A separate single-read 150-cycle Illumina NextSeq 550 flow cell was used to sequence each immunoSEQ 96-well plate. Per the authors' processing: Because only junctional sequences without quality scores were contained in the immunoSEQ output, filtering matching that applied to full-length reads could not be performed. Sequences were annotated with PyIR, a Python wrapper for IgBLAST v1.9, and V/J genes and CDR3 were assigned using IMGT germline references. Any read was removed if the V/J assignment was weak (E-value above 1e-6), the CDR3 was missing, or the read contained stop codons, out-of-frame junctions, or ambiguous translated residues. A V3J clonotype was defined by an identical inferred V gene, J gene, and CDR3 amino acid sequence. Percentage overlap between repertoires was calculated by dividing the number of shared unique clonotypes by the size of the smaller repertoire. RTK rarefaction, the Chao1 estimator, and Recon v2.1 estimates of unobserved clonotypes were used to assess repertoire richness. For all TCRbeta clonotypes obtained by the gDNA method from a few donors, generation probabilities were computed with OLGA. This is the immuneACCESS table as TCRdb keeps it, with only in-frame sequences that have V and J called. A part of the clones is gone; compared with another copy, unresolved V genes explain less than half, and the rest is unexplained. That table is the source of V, J and clone size, and D and trimming were worked out from the DNA. The sample table lists 2 million to 2.5 million clones, about 95% of them with a count of one. The ten biggest clones cover roughly 1% of the sample.

CD8 naive samples consisted of CD45RO-negative cells that were positively selected for CCR7, yielding a CD45RA+CCR7+ population without TemRA cells. Donors were healthy HIV-negative adults with no recently reported acute infections or vaccinations. Only Caucasian adults living in Nashville, Tennessee, USA were represented among the donors. After blood collection by leukapheresis, PBMCs were isolated using Ficoll-Histopaque density gradient centrifugation and then cryopreserved in the vapor phase of liquid nitrogen. Analytical flow cytometry was used to check the purity and quantity of each magnetically sorted T cell population. Genomic DNA was isolated from every sorted fraction and measured by UV absorbance on a Nanodrop 2000c.

The rearranged chain carries TRBV27 and TRBJ1-5, with the D gene not confidently named. The TCR originated in a man aged 18 to 29 in good health. The sample taken for sequencing was naive CD8+ T cells sorted from blood. In light of the paper, this sample's cell subset or site label describes: CD45RA+CCR7+. For the CDR3, the sequence is CASSPQPYSNQPQHF. The nucleotides read TGTGCCAGCAGTCCACAGCCTTATAGCAATCAGCCCCAGCATTTT.